This T cell receptor (beta chain) emerged from a study of long-term antiretroviral therapy in people with HIV. Comments on this clone: Antigen specificity is unknown.

Whole-study findings and limits: HIV repertoires had narrower CDR3 length ranges than controls.

V was clipped by 3 bases and J by 5 bases; unmatched bases: 2. CDR1 MNHEY and CDR2 SMNVEV come from the germline V gene (reference sequence). The CDR3 contains 14 residues. Version v3.0 of the immunoSEQ assay ran at survey level. Assay: immunoSEQ multiplex PCR; the TCRdb copy retains only in-frame clones and omits some. The sample consists of 26,000 or so clones, roughly 87% of them appearing once. The sample consisted of unsorted PBMCs, taken 2 years after starting antiretroviral therapy. The rearrangement links TRBV27 to TRBJ1-4; 8 bases line up with TRBD1. This TCR came from a man between 45 and 60 years old with HIV. CDR3 loop: CASSFRGQNEKLFF. The DNA of the CDR3 is TGTGCCAGCAGTTTCAGGGGGCAGAATGAAAAACTGTTTTTT.